This TCR beta chain originates from a study of blood T cell repertoires in COVID-19. The table came from immunoSEQ multiplex PCR; TCRdb's copy has only in-frame clones and leaves some out. The profile shows about 150,000 clones, roughly 90% of them singletons. Germline values: CDR1 MNHEY, CDR2 SVGAGI. V was shortened by 7 bases and J by 4 bases, with 14 bases between the two germline ends. The CDR3 runs 14 residues. The chain combines TRBV6-5 with TRBJ2-1, with D perhaps matching TRBD1 (6 bases). The sequenced material came from PBMCs or T cells enriched from blood (not recorded which). The receptor was isolated from a man between 50 and 59 years old who had recovered from COVID-19. This chain's CDR3 is CASIKRGGYNEQFF. The CDR3 region has the DNA TGTGCCAGCATAAAACGAGGGGGATACAATGAGCAGTTCTTC.